There are a few counts of the clone carrying this TCR beta chain. Its target is not known. V lost 5 bases and J lost 6, with 11 bases in between. Germline assignment: CDR1 SGHTA and CDR2 FQGNSA. The CDR3 extends over 13 amino acids. This specimen comes from a study of glioma-infiltrating T cells. Turning to the study itself: Dexamethasone exposure before glioma surgery was limited to six or fewer days.

Study-wide points: A blood CDR3 motif signature was depleted in highly divergent patients.

Using RNA template, CDR3s of TCR alpha and beta were amplified with iRepertoire arm-PCR. MiXCR, run by TCRdb on the multiplex PCR reads, gives a single entry per CDR3 protein. Here the sample spans 300,000 to 400,000 distinct CDR3 sequences, less than 50% being singletons. The source is a human donor with low-grade glioma or glioblastoma, undergoing nonglioma brain surgery, or in good health (not recorded which). The sample taken for sequencing was glioma tissue, nonneoplastic brain tissue, or PBMCs (not recorded which). The V call is TRBV7-2, the J call TRBJ2-1; D gene ambiguous. The CDR3 sequence: CASSPSSANEQFF. CDR3 nucleotides: TGTGCCAGCAGCCCCAGCTCCGCCAATGAGCAGTTCTTC.